These 30 T cell receptor beta chains were sequenced from one sample in a study of blood T cells in healthy people across ages (dated by TCRdb to the mid-2010s). Receptor amplification or capture employed 5' RACE. TCRdb shows the sequencer as Illumina HiSeq 2500. A second PCR of about 6 to 12 cycles was performed with a sample-barcoded 5' primer and a J-beta primer mix. The public reads were run again by TCRdb, first through fastp at Q25 and then through MiXCR, and only productive beta chains were kept. Every CDR3 protein is listed once, alongside the most common genes and DNA of its rows. This sample is represented by about 1.5 million distinct CDR3 sequences; 40% to 45% of them were singletons. The ten biggest clones cover around 4% of the sample. The sample comprised blood. The receptors stem from a woman in her late teens or twenties in good health.

CDR3 in amino acids: CASSQGNSDTQYF. CDR3 nucleotides: TGCGCCAGCAGCCAAGGGAACTCCGATACGCAGTATTTT. J is TRBJ2-3 and V is TRBV4-3; D remains ambiguous. Germline CDR1 reads LGHNA; CDR2 reads YSLEER. This CDR3 spans 13 amino acids. The ends were cut back, 1 base at V and 6 bases at J, with 8 bases in the middle.

This clonotype came up once. This chain connects TRBV12-3 or TRBV12-4 to TRBJ2-3; D is possibly TRBD1 (5 bases). There are 16 residues in the CDR3. Deletions cut 6 bases from V and 4 bases from J, with 20 bases between. The CDR3 loop reads CASSPLYGAGADTQYF. The CDR3 DNA reads TGTGCCAGCAGCCCTCTCTATGGGGCTGGCGCAGATACGCAGTATTTT.

Concerning this clonotype itself: At one end the junction does not follow the germline gene, possibly because of a read error. The gene calls are TRBV28 and TRBJ2-3; 7 bases match TRBD1. CDR3 length: 17 residues. Germline V CDR1 and CDR2: MDHEN, SYDVKM. The CDR3 DNA sequence: TGTCCCAGCAGCCTCACTGGAACAGGGGTTGACACAGATACGCAGTATTTT. Its protein is CPSSLTGTGVDTDTQYF. Based on the CDR3 plus reference TRBV28 and TRBJ2-3, the full variable domain is DVKVTQSSRYLVKRTGEKVFLECVQDMDHENMFWYRQDPGLGLRLIYFSYDVKMKEKGDIPEGYSVSREKKERFSLILESASTNQTSMYLCPSSLTGTGVDTDTQYFGPGTRLTVL.

J is TRBJ2-1 and V is TRBV20-1; 8 positions match TRBD2. The V segment lost 2 bases and the J segment 6 bases; nucleotides outside the gene matches: 9. The CDR3 is made up of 15 amino acids. The germline V gene has CDR1 DFQATT and CDR2 SNEGSKA (reference sequence). CDR3: CSARNPGGPGNEQFF. CDR3 nucleotide sequence: TGCAGTGCTAGAAACCCGGGGGGGCCGGGCAATGAGCAGTTCTTC.

The chain recombines TRBV7-2 with TRBJ1-5; D is undetermined. The CDR3 runs to 12 residues. Trimming shortened V by 3 bases and J by 9 bases, and 9 bases separated the two germline ends. Germline values: CDR1 SGHTA, CDR2 FQGNSA. CDR3 in DNA: TGTGCCAGCAGCTTGGGTTTCTTGCCCCAGCATTTT. It codes for CASSLGFLPQHF.

The chain joins TRBV7-2 to TRBJ2-7; TRBD1 is a possible D gene (6 bases). The CDR3 contains 15 residues. V lost 5 bases and J 0 bases, leaving 14 bases between the germline ends. The V gene's germline CDR1 is SGHTA and CDR2 FQGNSA. CDR3 nucleotide sequence: TGTGCCAGCAGCGCACAGGGAACCCCCTCCTACGAGCAGTACTTC. Translated, it gives CASSAQGTPSYEQYF.

The chain is built from TRBV7-2 and TRBJ1-5, with a tentative D call TRBD1 (6 bases). The ends were cut back, 5 bases at V and 3 bases at J, with 14 bases in the middle. The CDR3 has 15 residues. The germline gives CDR1 SGHTA, CDR2 FQGNSA. As DNA, the CDR3 is TGTGCCAGCAGCGACCGGACAGCCCCCAATCAGCCCCAGCATTTT. Its translation is CASSDRTAPNQPQHF.

The genes are TRBV7-2 and TRBJ2-2, with 9 bases aligning to TRBD2. The length of the CDR3 is 18 residues. The V and J ends lost 7 bases and 5 bases, in that order; junction bases with no gene match: 17. Germline CDR1 SGHTA, CDR2 FQGNSA. CDR3 DNA: TGTGCCAGCACATGGGGTCTGACTAGCGGAATTCTTACCGGGGAGCTGTTTTTT. Its protein is CASTWGLTSGILTGELFF. The full variable domain, its missing parts supplied by reference TRBV7-2 and TRBJ2-2, is GAGVSQSPSNKVTEKGKDVELRCDPISGHTALYWYRQSLGQGLEFLIYFQGNSAPDKSGLPSDRFSAERTGGSVSTLTIQRTQQEDSAVYLCASTWGLTSGILTGELFFGEGSRLTVL.

On this clonotype itself: At one boundary the junction diverges from the germline segment, which might be a read error. The chain carries TRBV19 and TRBJ1-5; D remains unclear. The CDR3 has 9 residues. The V gene's germline CDR1 is LNHDA and CDR2 SQIVND (reference sequence). The CDR3 here is CCFNQPQHF. Here the CDR3 DNA reads TGCTGTTTCAATCAGCCCCAGCATTTT.

A note on this clonotype: The junction does not match germline at one end; this may be a read error. This chain joins TRBV23-1 and TRBJ2-1; D uncertain. TRBV23-1 is labeled an ORF, and its function is uncertain. The CDR3 extends over 14 amino acids. CDR3 in DNA: TGCGACAGCCCCACCGGCAGCCTAACCTACGAGCAGTTCTTC. It codes for CDSPTGSLTYEQFF.

The gene calls are TRBV15 and TRBJ2-4, with D unresolved. This CDR3 has 16 amino acids. The ends were cut back, 8 bases at V and 13 bases at J, with 30 bases in the middle. Germline-derived CDR1 and CDR2 are LNHNV and YYDKDF (reference sequence). CDR3 amino acids: CATLVEGQQNPLEQYF. CDR3 coding DNA: TGTGCCACCTTGGTGGAAGGCCAACAAAACCCCCTGGAGCAGTACTTC.

The CDR3 DNA is TGCGCCAGCAGTCCAAATTCGGGACGGGACGGCATTCAGTACTTC. It is translated as CASSPNSGRDGIQYF. The genes are TRBV4-3 and TRBJ2-7, with D perhaps given as TRBD1 or TRBD2 (5 bases each). Judging by the DNA end, TRBJ2-4 fits better; the J call may be wrong. Germline values: CDR1 LGHNA, CDR2 YSLEER. The CDR3 totals 15 residues.

This rearrangement joins TRBV7-3 to TRBJ2-5, with unresolved D. Trimming took 5 bases from V and 11 from J, leaving 30 bases between them. Looked up from germline, CDR1 is SGHTA and CDR2 is FQGTGA. This CDR3 contains 17 residues. The CDR3 here is CASSPYQRLSSYNEQYF. The CDR3 coding sequence is TGTGCCAGCAGCCCTTATCAAAGGTTAAGCTCCTACAATGAGCAGTACTTC.

The chain recombines TRBV14 with TRBJ2-1, with 8 bases fitting TRBD2. The germline V gene has CDR1 SGHDN and CDR2 FVKESK. The trim removed 0 bases at V and 6 bases at J, leaving 7 bases unmatched. The CDR3 runs 16 residues. In DNA form, the CDR3 reads TGTGCCAGCAGCCAAGAAAGGGGGACTAGTACCAATGAGCAGTTCTTC. Protein: CASSQERGTSTNEQFF.

This clonotype was observed a few times. The chain recombines TRBV20-1 with TRBJ2-3, with a weak D call TRBD2 (6 bases). This CDR3 spans 16 amino acids. Germline V gene lookup returns CDR1 DFQATT and CDR2 SNEGSKA (reference sequence). CDR3 region: CSHRGRPGAATDTQYF. The CDR3 DNA reads TGCAGCCATAGAGGGCGGCCGGGAGCCGCAACAGATACGCAGTATTTT.

This clonotype was seen once. V is TRBV24-1 and J is TRBJ1-5; D not certain. This CDR3 contains 15 residues. The V end lost 1 base, the J end lost 4 bases, and 10 bases lay between the germline ends. Germline V gene data show CDR1 as KGHDR and CDR2 as SFDVKD. The CDR3 protein is CATSDFRQSNQPQHF. Written as DNA, the CDR3 is TGTGCCACCAGTGATTTCCGGCAGAGTAATCAGCCCCAGCATTTT.

This clonotype was counted a few times. This chain joins TRBV14 and TRBJ2-2; D gene ambiguous. V was pared by 1 base and J by 4 bases, with 7 bases between. Germline values: CDR1 SGHDN, CDR2 FVKESK. This CDR3 is built from 14 residues. Here the CDR3 reads CASSQVGPTGELFF. The CDR3 coding sequence is TGTGCCAGCAGCCAAGTCGGGCCCACCGGGGAGCTGTTTTTT. Based on the CDR3 plus reference TRBV14 and TRBJ2-2, the full variable domain is EAGVTQFPSHSVIEKGQTVTLRCDPISGHDNLYWYRRVMGKEIKFLLHFVKESKQDESGMPNNRFLAERTGGTYSTLKVQPAELEDSGVYFCASSQVGPTGELFFGEGSRLTVL.

For this clonotype: A read error may account for a junction end that differs from germline. The chain links TRBV28 to TRBJ2-1; TRBD2 matches at 8 bases. Germline lookup yields CDR1 MDHEN and CDR2 SYDVKM. The CDR3 runs to 16 residues. The CDR3 reads CAGSYPLAGSYNEQFF. DNA for the CDR3: TGTGCCGGCAGCTACCCTCTAGCGGGTTCCTACAATGAGCAGTTCTTC. Together with reference TRBV28 and TRBJ2-1, the CDR3 gives the full variable domain: DVKVTQSSRYLVKRTGEKVFLECVQDMDHENMFWYRQDPGLGLRLIYFSYDVKMKEKGDIPEGYSVSREKKERFSLILESASTNQTSMYLCAGSYPLAGSYNEQFFGPGTRLTVL.

Of note for this clonotype: One junction end disagrees with the germline gene, perhaps due to a read error. V gene TRBV24-1 combines with J gene TRBJ2-1; TRBD1 or TRBD2 may be the D gene (5 bases each). Germline values: CDR1 KGHDR, CDR2 SFDVKD. The length of the CDR3 is 13 residues. The CDR3 here is CAASGGPYNEQFF. DNA for the CDR3: TGTGCCGCCAGTGGGGGACCTTACAATGAGCAGTTCTTC.

This clonotype was recorded a few times. This chain uses TRBV12-3 or TRBV12-4 with TRBJ2-1; TRBD1 aligns across 7 bases. The CDR3 contains 15 residues. V trimming: 3 bases; J trimming: 5 bases; junction bases outside the gene matches: 7. CDR3 in DNA: TGTGCCAGCAGTTTGGACAGGCAATCACACAATGAGCAGTTCTTC. This encodes CASSLDRQSHNEQFF.

This clonotype was observed a handful of times. The chain carries TRBV7-2 and TRBJ2-2; no clear D gene. The CDR3 is 18 residues long. CDR1 SGHTA and CDR2 FQGNSA come from the germline V gene. Trimming cost V 5 bases and J 8 bases, with 27 bases left between them. The CDR3 bases are TGTGCCAGCAGCCCCTTCCCCCGGTCCTCTATGATATTGGGGGAGCTGTTTTTT. It translates to CASSPFPRSSMILGELFF.

The chain recombines TRBV3-1 with TRBJ2-7; 8 positions agree with TRBD2. The V gene's germline CDR1 is LGHDT and CDR2 YNNKEL (reference sequence). The CDR3 totals 15 residues. Trimming took 3 bases from V and 4 from J; bases not matched to a gene: 8. In DNA, the CDR3 is TGTGCCAGCAGCCAGGCCGGGACTAGAAGTTACGAGCAGTACTTC. Its protein is CASSQAGTRSYEQYF.

This clonotype was counted a few times. The chain links TRBV6-2 or TRBV6-3 to TRBJ2-7, with TRBD2 identical over 8 bases. Germline lookup yields CDR1 MNHEY and CDR2 SVGEGT. V lost 7 bases and J lost 3; bases outside the gene matches: 5. CDR3 size: 13 residues. CDR3 bases: TGTGCCAGCACAGCGGGAGAAGGCTACGAGCAGTACTTC. It codes for CASTAGEGYEQYF.

The rearrangement joins TRBV20-1 to TRBJ1-2, with 7 bases lining up with TRBD1. The CDR3 spans 15 residues. Germline assignment: CDR1 DFQATT and CDR2 SNEGSKA (reference sequence). The CDR3 coding sequence is TGCACCGCCAAGAAGGCAGGGGGAGCTAACTATGGCTACACCTTC. Its protein is CTAKKAGGANYGYTF.

The chain recombines TRBV3-1 with TRBJ2-3; D is possibly TRBD2 (5 bases). The CDR3 is 15 residues long. V lost 4 bases and J 4 bases, leaving 15 bases between the germline ends. The germline V gene has CDR1 LGHDT and CDR2 YNNKEL (reference sequence). The CDR3 DNA sequence: TGTGCCAGCAGCCTAGCGTCGGACTTGCCAGATACGCAGTATTTT. It translates to CASSLASDLPDTQYF.

This clonotype has only a few counts. Written as DNA, the CDR3 is TGCGCCAGCAGCCAAGGCCACAGGGGCTCTTACAATGAGCAGTTCTTC. This codes for CASSQGHRGSYNEQFF. The chain uses TRBV4-3 and TRBJ2-1; 7 positions match TRBD1. Germline CDR1 and CDR2: LGHNA and YSLEER. This CDR3 comprises 16 residues. The V gene end was trimmed by 1 base and the J gene end by 4 bases; junction bases not matched to a gene: 7.

A few counts support this clonotype. The chain joins TRBV7-2 to TRBJ1-1; D is unresolved. The CDR3 consists of 15 residues. Trimming removed 0 bases at V and 1 base at J, with 9 bases between. From germline, CDR1 is SGHTA and CDR2 FQGNSA. The CDR3: CASSLALSGNTEAFF. CDR3 sequence (DNA): TGTGCCAGCAGCTTAGCCCTTAGTGGGAACACTGAAGCTTTCTTT.

This clonotype has just one count. The CDR3 region has the DNA TGTGCCAGCAGACTGGGGGGCCCCAACTACAATGAGCAGTTCTTC. It specifies CASRLGGPNYNEQFF. V gene TRBV28 combines with J gene TRBJ2-1, with D tentatively TRBD1 or TRBD2 (6 bases each). In germline, CDR1 is MDHEN, CDR2 SYDVKM. The CDR3 is made up of 15 amino acids. Trimming removed 6 bases from V and 3 bases from J, with 15 bases in between.

The CDR3 loop reads CASSFEGGKSYEQYF. The CDR3 region has the DNA TGCGCCAGCAGCTTCGAGGGGGGCAAGTCCTACGAGCAGTACTTC. This chain uses TRBV5-1 with TRBJ2-7, with D possibly called TRBD1 or TRBD2 (6 bases each). Germline CDR1 and CDR2: SGHRS and YFSETQ. The CDR3 covers 15 residues. V was cut by 2 bases and J by 1 base, with 13 bases left in between. The full variable domain, with the rest looked up from reference TRBV5-1 and TRBJ2-7, is KAGVTQTPRYLIKTRGQQVTLSCSPISGHRSVSWYQQTPGQGLQFLFEYFSETQRNKGNFPGRFSGRQFSNSRSEMNVSTLELGDSALYLCASSFEGGKSYEQYFGPGTRLTVT.

The table lists this clonotype with a few counts. V and J are TRBV7-8 and TRBJ2-1; 9 bases align to TRBD1. The CDR3 covers 14 residues. With V trimmed by 1 base and J by 8 bases, 3 bases remained unmatched. CDR1 is SGHVS, CDR2 FQNEAQ, per germline. The CDR3 here is CASSLGGTGYEQFF. DNA of the CDR3: TGTGCCAGCAGCTTAGGTGGGACAGGGTATGAGCAGTTCTTC. Filled out from reference TRBV7-8 and TRBJ2-1, the complete variable domain reads GAGVSQSPRYKVAKRGQDVALRCDPISGHVSLFWYQQALGQGPEFLTYFQNEAQLDKSGLPSDRFFAERPEGSVSTLKIQRTQQEDSAVYLCASSLGGTGYEQFFGPGTRLTVL.